The 19 T cell receptor beta chains presented below share a single source sample, sequenced in a study of cytomegalovirus exposure and HLA in healthy donors. The data were produced by immunoSEQ multiplex PCR, yet TCRdb's version contains in-frame clones alone and is incomplete. The repertoire consists of approximately 58,000 clones, with roughly 94% occurring once and the leading ten covering 2% to 2.5%. Sequencing was performed on PBMCs. These receptors all stem from a man aged 18 to 35 in good health and CMV-seronegative.

The V gene is TRBV11-2, the J gene TRBJ2-7, with TRBD2 as a possible D gene (7 bases). There are 12 residues in the CDR3. Germline-derived CDR1 and CDR2 are SGHAT and FQNNGV. Between the trimmed V and J ends, which lost 5 bases and 9 bases, there was a span of 14 bases. In DNA, the CDR3 is TGTGCCAGCAGCGCTGGGGGAGGGGGGCAGTACTTC. It specifies CASSAGGGGQYF.

The rearrangement joins TRBV28 to TRBJ2-7, with TRBD1 matching over 10 bases. Trimming cost V 8 bases and J 5 bases; bases outside gene matches: 15. This CDR3 has 16 amino acids. Germline V gene sequence: CDR1 MDHEN, CDR2 SYDVKM. For the CDR3, the DNA is TGTGCCAGCGCCACCCTGGGGACAGGGGATTCCGACGAGCAGTACTTC. Translation: CASATLGTGDSDEQYF.

The chain has TRBV11-3 and TRBJ1-1; a weak D match, TRBD1 (6 bases). Germline V lookup: CDR1 SGHNT, CDR2 YENEEA. The CDR3 has 13 amino acids. Trimming shortened V by 4 bases and J by 7 bases, and 13 bases separated the two germline ends. CDR3 in DNA: TGTGCCAGCAGCTACGAGGGGGGGAGTGAAGCTTTCTTT. Residues: CASSYEGGSEAFF.

This chain uses TRBV19 with TRBJ1-2, with TRBD1 matching over 8 bases. V lost 4 bases to trimming and J lost 4 bases; unmatched junction nucleotides: 14. The germline gives CDR1 LNHDA, CDR2 SQIVND (reference sequence). There are 17 residues in the CDR3. Written as DNA, the CDR3 is TGTGCCAGTAGTAGGCGGACAGGGCCCCGTATGTTCTATGGCTACACCTTC. Its translation is CASSRRTGPRMFYGYTF.

The chain employs TRBV6-1 and TRBJ1-5; D might be TRBD1 (6 bases). The CDR3 is 16 amino acids. V was shortened by 3 bases and J by 1 base, with 13 bases between the two germline ends. Germline V CDR1 and CDR2: MNHNS, SASEGT. The CDR3 sequence is CASSDDVRGSNQPQHF. The CDR3 DNA reads as TGTGCCAGCAGTGATGATGTCAGGGGAAGCAATCAGCCCCAGCATTTT.

The CDR3 DNA reads TGTGCCAGTTGGAGGGACAGGGGCCAAGAGACCCAGTACTTC. This codes for CASWRDRGQETQYF. This chain uses TRBV28 with TRBJ2-5; 10 nucleotides agree with TRBD1. This CDR3 comprises 14 residues. CDR1 MDHEN and CDR2 SYDVKM come from the germline V gene. The J segment lost 1 base and the V segment lost 9 bases, leaving 5 bases of the junction unmatched. Using reference TRBV28 and TRBJ2-5 for the parts outside the CDR3, the full variable domain is DVKVTQSSRYLVKRTGEKVFLECVQDMDHENMFWYRQDPGLGLRLIYFSYDVKMKEKGDIPEGYSVSREKKERFSLILESASTNQTSMYLCASWRDRGQETQYFGPGTRLLVL.

The rearrangement links TRBV25-1 to TRBJ2-7, with D unresolved. Germline CDR1 and CDR2: MGHDK and SYGVNS. This CDR3 contains 12 residues. Trimming stripped 3 bases from V and 5 bases from J, with 8 bases between. CDR3 DNA sequence: TGTGCCAGCAGTGAGAGGTATGACGAGCAGTACTTC. Translation: CASSERYDEQYF.

The rearrangement uses TRBV7-2 and TRBJ2-1, with TRBD2 matching over 12 bases. With 5 bases clipped from V and 3 bases from J, the junction kept 8 bases outside the gene matches. Germline V gives CDR1 SGHTA, CDR2 FQGNSA. The CDR3 is made up of 17 amino acids. CDR3 residues: CASSPRTSGIYYNEQFF. In DNA form, the CDR3 reads TGTGCCAGCAGCCCGCGGACTAGCGGGATCTACTACAATGAGCAGTTCTTC.

The rearrangement links TRBV9 to TRBJ2-1, with D perhaps matching TRBD2 (6 bases). Germline CDR1 SGDLS, CDR2 YYNGEE. The germline V and J ends were trimmed by 2 bases and 8 bases, with 17 bases remaining between them. There are 15 residues in the CDR3. DNA for the CDR3: TGTGCCAGCAGCGTGGCAGGGAGGAGCAGGGATGAGCAGTTCTTC. Translating it yields CASSVAGRSRDEQFF.

The chain uses TRBV28 and TRBJ1-4; D gene ambiguous. V lost 3 bases and J 5 bases, leaving 4 bases between the germline ends. The CDR3 is made up of 12 amino acids. Germline CDR1 MDHEN, CDR2 SYDVKM. This chain's CDR3 is CASSFMNEKLFF. The DNA for the CDR3 is TGTGCCAGCAGTTTCATGAATGAAAAACTGTTTTTT.

This rearrangement joins TRBV29-1 to TRBJ2-1, with 11 bases that match TRBD1. In germline, CDR1 is SQVTM, CDR2 ANQGSEA. The CDR3 totals 14 residues. The trim removed 7 bases at V and 6 bases at J, leaving 8 bases unmatched. The CDR3 nucleotides read TGCAGCGGTGACCTCGGGACAGGGGGCAATGAGCAGTTCTTC. This sequence encodes CSGDLGTGGNEQFF.

The chain couples TRBV5-1 to TRBJ1-1; 8 nucleotides agree with TRBD1. Looked up from germline, CDR1 is SGHRS and CDR2 is YFSETQ. The CDR3 extends over 18 amino acids. With V trimmed by 2 bases and J by 4 bases, 16 bases remained unmatched. DNA of the CDR3: TGCGCCAGCAGCTTTCACCGACAGGGGTTCGGTTATCGCACTGAAGCTTTCTTT. Its protein is CASSFHRQGFGYRTEAFF.

The chain recombines TRBV19 with TRBJ2-5; 9 bases line up with TRBD2. The J segment lost 3 bases and the V segment lost 9 bases, leaving 8 bases of the junction unmatched. The germline V gene has CDR1 LNHDA and CDR2 SQIVND (reference sequence). The CDR3 has 14 residues. The CDR3 reads CASRAASGKETQYF. The CDR3 coding sequence is TGTGCCAGCCGGGCGGCTAGCGGGAAAGAGACCCAGTACTTC.

CDR3: CASSNHLAGSGDEQFF. As DNA, the CDR3 is TGTGCCAGTAGTAACCATCTAGCGGGAAGCGGGGATGAGCAGTTCTTC. The chain joins TRBV19 to TRBJ2-1; 9 nucleotides match TRBD2. The CDR3 has 16 residues. J was trimmed by 8 bases and V by 4 bases; bases with no gene match: 12. CDR1 and CDR2 from the germline V gene are LNHDA and SQIVND (reference sequence).

The chain recombines TRBV14 with TRBJ1-1; D is uncertain. The ends were cut back, 3 bases at V and 1 base at J, with 6 bases in the middle. This CDR3 comprises 13 residues. Germline V gene sequence: CDR1 SGHDN, CDR2 FVKESK. The CDR3 DNA sequence: TGTGCCAGCAGCCATGAGTGGAACACTGAAGCTTTCTTT. Protein: CASSHEWNTEAFF.

This sequence joins TRBV27 and TRBJ1-4, with 7 nucleotides matching TRBD1. This CDR3 spans 15 amino acids. CDR1 is MNHEY, CDR2 SMNVEV, per germline (reference sequence). Trimming at V came to 6 bases and at J to 5 bases, leaving 9 bases not matched to a gene. The DNA of the CDR3 is TGTGCCAGCAGGAGTGACAGGGAGAAGAATGAAAAACTGTTTTTT. This sequence encodes CASRSDREKNEKLFF.

The rearrangement uses TRBV10-1 and TRBJ2-1, with 10 bases identical to TRBD1. Per the germline V gene, CDR1 is WNHNN and CDR2 is SYGVQD (reference sequence). This CDR3 is built from 14 residues. V dropped 6 bases and J dropped 5; count of bases not matched to a gene: 4. As DNA, the CDR3 is TGCGCCAGCAGGCCGGGACAGGGGCACAATGAGCAGTTCTTC. Encoded protein: CASRPGQGHNEQFF.

V and J are TRBV6-1 and TRBJ2-1, with D tentatively TRBD2 (7 bases). Between the trimmed V and J ends, which lost 6 bases and 3 bases, there was a span of 15 bases. Germline loops: CDR1 MNHNS, CDR2 SASEGT. CDR3 length: 15 residues. The CDR3 bases are TGTGCCAGCAGCGGTAGGGAGGGGGACTACAATGAGCAGTTCTTC. It is translated as CASSGREGDYNEQFF.

The chain couples TRBV30 to TRBJ1-1; D unclear. This CDR3 has 14 residues. CDR1 is GTSNPN and CDR2 is SVGIG in the germline V gene (reference sequence). Trimming shortened V by 1 base and J by 4 bases, and 13 bases separated the two germline ends. CDR3 nucleotide sequence: TGTGCCTGGAGTGACCCCGGGCGGGCCACTGAAGCTTTCTTT. Its translation: CAWSDPGRATEAFF.